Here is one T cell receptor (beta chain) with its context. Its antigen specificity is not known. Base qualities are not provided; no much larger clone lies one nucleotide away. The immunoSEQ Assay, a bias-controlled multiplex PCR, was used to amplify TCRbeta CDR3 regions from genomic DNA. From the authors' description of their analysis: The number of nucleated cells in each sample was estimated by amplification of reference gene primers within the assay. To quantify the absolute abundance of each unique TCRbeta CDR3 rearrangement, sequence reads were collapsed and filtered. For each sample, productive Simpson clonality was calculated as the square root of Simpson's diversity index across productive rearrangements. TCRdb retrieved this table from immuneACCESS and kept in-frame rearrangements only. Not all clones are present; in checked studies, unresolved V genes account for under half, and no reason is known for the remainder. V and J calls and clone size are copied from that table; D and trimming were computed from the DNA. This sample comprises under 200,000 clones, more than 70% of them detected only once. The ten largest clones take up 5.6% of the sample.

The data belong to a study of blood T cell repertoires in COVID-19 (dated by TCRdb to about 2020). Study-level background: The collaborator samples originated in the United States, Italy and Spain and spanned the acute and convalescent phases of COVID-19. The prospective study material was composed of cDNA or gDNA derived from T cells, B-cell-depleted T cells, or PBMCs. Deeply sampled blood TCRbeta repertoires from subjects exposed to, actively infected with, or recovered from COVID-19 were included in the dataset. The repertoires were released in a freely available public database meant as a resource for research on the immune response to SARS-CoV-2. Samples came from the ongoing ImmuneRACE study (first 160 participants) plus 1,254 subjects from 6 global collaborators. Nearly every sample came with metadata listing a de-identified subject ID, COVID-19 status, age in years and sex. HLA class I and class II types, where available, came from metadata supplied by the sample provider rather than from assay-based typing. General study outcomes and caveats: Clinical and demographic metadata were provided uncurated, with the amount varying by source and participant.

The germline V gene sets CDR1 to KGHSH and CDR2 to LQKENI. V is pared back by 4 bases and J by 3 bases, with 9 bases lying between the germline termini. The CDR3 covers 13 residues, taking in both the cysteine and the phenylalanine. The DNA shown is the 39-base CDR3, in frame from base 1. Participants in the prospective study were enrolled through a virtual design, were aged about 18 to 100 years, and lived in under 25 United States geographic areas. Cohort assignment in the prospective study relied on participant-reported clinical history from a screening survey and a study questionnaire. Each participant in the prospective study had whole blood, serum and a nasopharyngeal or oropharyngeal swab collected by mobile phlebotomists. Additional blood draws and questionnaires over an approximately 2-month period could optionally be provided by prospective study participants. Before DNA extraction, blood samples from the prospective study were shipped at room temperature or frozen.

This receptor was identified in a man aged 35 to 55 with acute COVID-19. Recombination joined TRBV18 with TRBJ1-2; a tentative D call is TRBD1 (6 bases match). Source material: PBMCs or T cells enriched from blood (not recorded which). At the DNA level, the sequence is TGTGCCAGCTCACAGGGGGTTGACTATGGCTACACCTTC. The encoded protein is CASSQGVDYGYTF.